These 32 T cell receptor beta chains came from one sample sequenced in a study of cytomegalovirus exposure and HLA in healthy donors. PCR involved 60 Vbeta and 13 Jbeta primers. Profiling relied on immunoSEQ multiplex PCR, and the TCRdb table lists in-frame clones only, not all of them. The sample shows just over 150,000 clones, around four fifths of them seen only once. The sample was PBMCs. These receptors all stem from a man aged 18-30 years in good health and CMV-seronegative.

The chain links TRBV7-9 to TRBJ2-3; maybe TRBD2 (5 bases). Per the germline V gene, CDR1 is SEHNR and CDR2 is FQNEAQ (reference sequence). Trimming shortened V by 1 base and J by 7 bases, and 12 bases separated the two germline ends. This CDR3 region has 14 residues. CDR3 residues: CASSLGGSAHTQYF. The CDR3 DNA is TGTGCCAGCAGCTTAGGAGGTAGCGCCCATACGCAGTATTTT.

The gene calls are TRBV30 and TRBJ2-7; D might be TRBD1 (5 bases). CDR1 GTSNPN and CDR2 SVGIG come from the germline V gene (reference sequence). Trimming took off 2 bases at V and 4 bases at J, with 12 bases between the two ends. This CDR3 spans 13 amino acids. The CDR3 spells CAWSKGIAYEQYF. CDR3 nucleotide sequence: TGTGCCTGGAGTAAGGGGATAGCATACGAGCAGTACTTC.

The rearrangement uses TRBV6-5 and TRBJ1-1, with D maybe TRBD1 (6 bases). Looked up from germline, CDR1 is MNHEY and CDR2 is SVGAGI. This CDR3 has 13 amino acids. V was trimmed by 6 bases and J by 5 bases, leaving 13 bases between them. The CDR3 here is CASSRGARTEAFF. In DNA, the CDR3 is TGTGCCAGCAGCCGGGGGGCGCGTACTGAAGCTTTCTTT.

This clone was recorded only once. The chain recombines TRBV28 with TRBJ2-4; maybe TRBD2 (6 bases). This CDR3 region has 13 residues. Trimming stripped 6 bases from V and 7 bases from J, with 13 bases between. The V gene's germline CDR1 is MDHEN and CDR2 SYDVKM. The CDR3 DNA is TGTGCCAGCAGCTTCGGAGGGTCCAACATTCAGTACTTC. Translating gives CASSFGGSNIQYF.

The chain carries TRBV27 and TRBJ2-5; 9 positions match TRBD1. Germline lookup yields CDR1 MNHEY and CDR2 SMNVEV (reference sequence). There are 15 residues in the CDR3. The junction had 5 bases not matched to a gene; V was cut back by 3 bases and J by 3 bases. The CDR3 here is CASSFQGQGKETQYF. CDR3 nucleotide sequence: TGTGCCAGCAGTTTTCAAGGACAGGGGAAAGAGACCCAGTACTTC.

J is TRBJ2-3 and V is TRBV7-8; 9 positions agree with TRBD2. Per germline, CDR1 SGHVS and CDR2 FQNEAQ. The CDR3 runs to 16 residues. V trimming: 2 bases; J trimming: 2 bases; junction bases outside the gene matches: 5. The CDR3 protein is CASSLWGGGATDTQYF. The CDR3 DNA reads TGTGCCAGCAGCTTATGGGGCGGGGGGGCCACAGATACGCAGTATTTT.

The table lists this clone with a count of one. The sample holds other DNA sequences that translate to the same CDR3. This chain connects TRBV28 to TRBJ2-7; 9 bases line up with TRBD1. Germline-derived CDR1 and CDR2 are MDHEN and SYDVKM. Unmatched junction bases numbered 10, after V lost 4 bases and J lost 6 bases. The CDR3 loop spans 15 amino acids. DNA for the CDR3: TGTGCCAGCAGTTATCTTAGGACAGGGGACGGCGAGCAGTACTTC. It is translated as CASSYLRTGDGEQYF.

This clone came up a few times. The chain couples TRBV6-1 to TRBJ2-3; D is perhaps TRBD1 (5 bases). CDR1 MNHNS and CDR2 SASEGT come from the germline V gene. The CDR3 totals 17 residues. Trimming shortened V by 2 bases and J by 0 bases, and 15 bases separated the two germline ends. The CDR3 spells CASSEFRAEKSTDTQYF. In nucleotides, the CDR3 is TGTGCCAGCAGTGAATTCAGGGCAGAAAAAAGCACAGATACGCAGTATTTT.

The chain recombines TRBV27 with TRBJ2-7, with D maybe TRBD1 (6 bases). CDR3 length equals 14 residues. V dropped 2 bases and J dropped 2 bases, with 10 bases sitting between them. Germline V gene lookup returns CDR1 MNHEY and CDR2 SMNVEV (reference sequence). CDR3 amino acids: CASSLRGFTYEQYF. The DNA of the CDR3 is TGTGCCAGCAGTTTAAGGGGGTTTACCTACGAGCAGTACTTC.

DNA of the CDR3: TGTGCCAGCAGCCCCAGGATGGGGAACACTGAAGCTTTCTTT. Translated, it gives CASSPRMGNTEAFF. The rearrangement uses TRBV9 and TRBJ1-1; D unresolved. Deletions cut 4 bases from V and 1 base from J, with 11 bases between. The germline V gene encodes CDR1 SGDLS and CDR2 YYNGEE. There are 14 residues in the CDR3.

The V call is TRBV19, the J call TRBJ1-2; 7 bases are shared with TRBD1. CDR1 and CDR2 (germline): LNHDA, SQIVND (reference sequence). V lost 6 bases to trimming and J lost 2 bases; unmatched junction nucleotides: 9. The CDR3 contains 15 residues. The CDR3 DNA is TGTGCCAGTAGGCCTGCACAGGGGCGCAACTATGGCTACACCTTC. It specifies CASRPAQGRNYGYTF. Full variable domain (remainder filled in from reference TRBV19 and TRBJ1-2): DGGITQSPKYLFRKEGQNVTLSCEQNLNHDAMYWYRQDPGQGLRLIYYSQIVNDFQKGDIAEGYSVSREKKESFPLTVTSAQKNPTAFYLCASRPAQGRNYGYTFGSGTRLTVV.

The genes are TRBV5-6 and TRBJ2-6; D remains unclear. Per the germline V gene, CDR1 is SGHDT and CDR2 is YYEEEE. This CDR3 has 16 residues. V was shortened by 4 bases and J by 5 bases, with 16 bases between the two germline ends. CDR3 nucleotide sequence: TGTGCCAGCAGCCTGGTCAAGGAGCTCTGGGCCAACGTCCTGACTTTC. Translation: CASSLVKELWANVLTF.

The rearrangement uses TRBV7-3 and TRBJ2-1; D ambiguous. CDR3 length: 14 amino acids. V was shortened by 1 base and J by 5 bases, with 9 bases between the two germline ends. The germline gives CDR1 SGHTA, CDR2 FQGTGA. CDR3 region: CASSLNSLDNEQFF. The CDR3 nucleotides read TGTGCCAGCAGCTTAAACTCACTCGACAATGAGCAGTTCTTC. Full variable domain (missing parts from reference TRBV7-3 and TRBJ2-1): GAGVSQTPSNKVTEKGKYVELRCDPISGHTALYWYRQSLGQGPEFLIYFQGTGAADDSGLPNDRFFAVRPEGSVSTLKIQRTERGDSAVYLCASSLNSLDNEQFFGPGTRLTVL.

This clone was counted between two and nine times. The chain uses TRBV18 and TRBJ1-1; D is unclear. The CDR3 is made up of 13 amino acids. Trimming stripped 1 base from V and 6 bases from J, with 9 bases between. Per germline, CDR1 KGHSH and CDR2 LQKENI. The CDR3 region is CASSPRPLAEAFF. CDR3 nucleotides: TGTGCCAGCTCACCACGGCCTCTGGCTGAAGCTTTCTTT.

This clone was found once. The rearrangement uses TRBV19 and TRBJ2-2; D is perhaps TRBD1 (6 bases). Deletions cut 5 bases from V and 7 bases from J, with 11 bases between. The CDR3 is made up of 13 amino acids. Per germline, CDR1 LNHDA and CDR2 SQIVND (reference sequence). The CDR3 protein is CASSEQGYGELFF. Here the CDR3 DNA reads TGTGCCAGTAGTGAACAGGGATACGGGGAGCTGTTTTTT.

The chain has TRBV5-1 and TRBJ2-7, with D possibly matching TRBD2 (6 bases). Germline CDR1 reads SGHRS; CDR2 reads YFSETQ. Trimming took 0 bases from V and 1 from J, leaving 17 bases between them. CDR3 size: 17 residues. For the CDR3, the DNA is TGCGCCAGCAGCTTGGGGGCCCCGGGACTCTTTTCCTACGAGCAGTACTTC. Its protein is CASSLGAPGLFSYEQYF.

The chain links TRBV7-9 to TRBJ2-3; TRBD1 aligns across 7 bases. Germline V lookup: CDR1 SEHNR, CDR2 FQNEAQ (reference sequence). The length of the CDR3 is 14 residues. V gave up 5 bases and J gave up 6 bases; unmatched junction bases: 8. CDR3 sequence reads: CASSPGQMWDTQYF. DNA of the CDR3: TGTGCCAGCAGCCCGGGACAGATGTGGGATACGCAGTATTTT. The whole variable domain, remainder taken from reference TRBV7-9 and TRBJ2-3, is DTGVSQNPRHKITKRGQNVTFRCDPISEHNRLYWYRQTLGQGPEFLTYFQNEAQLEKSRLLSDRFSAERPKGSFSTLEIQRTEQGDSAMYLCASSPGQMWDTQYFGPGTRLTVL.

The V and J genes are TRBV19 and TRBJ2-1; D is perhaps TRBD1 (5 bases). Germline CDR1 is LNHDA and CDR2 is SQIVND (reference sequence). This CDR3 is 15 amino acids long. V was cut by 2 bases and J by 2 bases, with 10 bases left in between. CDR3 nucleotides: TGTGCCAGTAGTATACTTGAGACAGCCTACAATGAGCAGTTCTTC. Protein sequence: CASSILETAYNEQFF. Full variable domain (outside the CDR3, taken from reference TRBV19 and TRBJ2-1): DGGITQSPKYLFRKEGQNVTLSCEQNLNHDAMYWYRQDPGQGLRLIYYSQIVNDFQKGDIAEGYSVSREKKESFPLTVTSAQKNPTAFYLCASSILETAYNEQFFGPGTRLTVL.

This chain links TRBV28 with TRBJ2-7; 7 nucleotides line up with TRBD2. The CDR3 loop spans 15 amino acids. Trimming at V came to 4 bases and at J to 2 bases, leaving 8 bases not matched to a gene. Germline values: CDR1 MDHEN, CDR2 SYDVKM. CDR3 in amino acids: CASSSPNAGAYEQYF. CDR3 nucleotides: TGTGCCAGCAGTTCCCCCAATGCGGGAGCCTACGAGCAGTACTTC.

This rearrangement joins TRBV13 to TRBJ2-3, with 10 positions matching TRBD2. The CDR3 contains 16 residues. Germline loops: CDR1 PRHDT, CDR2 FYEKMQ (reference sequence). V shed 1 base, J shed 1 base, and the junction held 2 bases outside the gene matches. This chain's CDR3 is CASSLEREGRTDTQYF. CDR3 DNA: TGTGCCAGCAGCTTAGAGCGGGAGGGTCGCACAGATACGCAGTATTTT.

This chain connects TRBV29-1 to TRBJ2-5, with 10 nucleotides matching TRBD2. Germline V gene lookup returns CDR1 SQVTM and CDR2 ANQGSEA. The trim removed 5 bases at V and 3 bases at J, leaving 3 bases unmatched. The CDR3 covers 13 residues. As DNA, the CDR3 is TGCAGCGTTCCTGGACTAGCGGAAGAGACCCAGTACTTC. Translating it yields CSVPGLAEETQYF.

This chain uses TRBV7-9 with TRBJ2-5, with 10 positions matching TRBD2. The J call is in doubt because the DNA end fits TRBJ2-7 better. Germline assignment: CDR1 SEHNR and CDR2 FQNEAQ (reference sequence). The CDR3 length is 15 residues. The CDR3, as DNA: TGTGCCAGCAGACCTCTAGCGGGAGAGTCTTACGAGCAGTACTTC. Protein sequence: CASRPLAGESYEQYF.

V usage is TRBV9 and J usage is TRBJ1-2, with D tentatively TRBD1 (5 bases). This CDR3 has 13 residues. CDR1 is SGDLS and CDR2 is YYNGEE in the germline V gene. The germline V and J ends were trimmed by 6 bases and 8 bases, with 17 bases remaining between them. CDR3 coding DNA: TGTGCCAGCACCTTTTCGGGGGATCGGGGCTACACCTTC. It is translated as CASTFSGDRGYTF.

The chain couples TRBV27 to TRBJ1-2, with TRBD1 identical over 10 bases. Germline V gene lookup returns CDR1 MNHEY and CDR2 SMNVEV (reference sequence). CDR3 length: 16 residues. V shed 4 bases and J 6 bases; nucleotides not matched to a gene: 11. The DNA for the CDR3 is TGTGCCAGCAGTTCAGCCTCGGGACAGGGGATTCATGGCTACACCTTC. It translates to CASSSASGQGIHGYTF.

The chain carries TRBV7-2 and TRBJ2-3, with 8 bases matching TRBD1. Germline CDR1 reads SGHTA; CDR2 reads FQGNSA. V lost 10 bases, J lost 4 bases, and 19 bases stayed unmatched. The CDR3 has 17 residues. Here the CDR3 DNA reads TGTGCCACCTTAGGGACAGGTGGGGTTTTAAGCTCAGATACGCAGTATTTT. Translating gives CATLGTGGVLSSDTQYF.

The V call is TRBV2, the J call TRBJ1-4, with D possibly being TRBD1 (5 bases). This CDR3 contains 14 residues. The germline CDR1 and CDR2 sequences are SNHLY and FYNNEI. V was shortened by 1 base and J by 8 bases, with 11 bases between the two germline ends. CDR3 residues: CASSEEGLSEKLFF. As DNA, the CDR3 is TGTGCCAGCAGTGAAGAGGGGTTATCGGAAAAACTGTTTTTT.

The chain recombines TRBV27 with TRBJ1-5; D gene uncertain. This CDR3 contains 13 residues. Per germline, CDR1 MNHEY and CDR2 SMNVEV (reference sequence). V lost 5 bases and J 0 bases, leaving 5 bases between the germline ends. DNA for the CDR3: TGTGCCAGCAGTCCCGGTAGCAATCAGCCCCAGCATTTT. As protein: CASSPGSNQPQHF.

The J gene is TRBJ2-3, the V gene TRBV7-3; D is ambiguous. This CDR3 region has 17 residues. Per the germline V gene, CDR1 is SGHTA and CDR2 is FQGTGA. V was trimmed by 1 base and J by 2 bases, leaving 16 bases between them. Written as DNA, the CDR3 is TGTGCCAGCAGCTTAAATGGTCCTGCTGGGCTCACAGATACGCAGTATTTT. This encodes CASSLNGPAGLTDTQYF.

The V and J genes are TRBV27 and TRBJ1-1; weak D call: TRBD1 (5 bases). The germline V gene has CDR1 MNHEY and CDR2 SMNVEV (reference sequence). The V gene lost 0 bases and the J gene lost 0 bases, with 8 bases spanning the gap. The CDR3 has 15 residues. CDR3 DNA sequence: TGTGCCAGCAGTTTATCGGGCAGGGTGAACACTGAAGCTTTCTTT. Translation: CASSLSGRVNTEAFF.

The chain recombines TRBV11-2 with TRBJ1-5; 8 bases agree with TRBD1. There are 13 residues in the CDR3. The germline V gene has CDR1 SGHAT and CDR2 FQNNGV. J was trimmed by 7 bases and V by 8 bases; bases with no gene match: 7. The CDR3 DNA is TGTGCCAGCGGCAGGGGGCCCGGGCAGCCCCAGCATTTT. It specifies CASGRGPGQPQHF.

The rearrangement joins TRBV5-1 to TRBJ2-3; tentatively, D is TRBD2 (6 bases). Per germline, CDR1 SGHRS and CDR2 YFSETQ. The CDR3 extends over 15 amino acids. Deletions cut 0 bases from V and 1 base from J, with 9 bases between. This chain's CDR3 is CASSLGGVGTDTQYF. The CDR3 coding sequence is TGCGCCAGCAGCTTGGGGGGGGTCGGCACAGATACGCAGTATTTT.

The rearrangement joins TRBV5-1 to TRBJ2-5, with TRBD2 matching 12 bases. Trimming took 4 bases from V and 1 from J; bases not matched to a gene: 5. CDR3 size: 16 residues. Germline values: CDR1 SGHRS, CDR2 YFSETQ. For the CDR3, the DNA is TGCGCCAGCAGCCCAACTAGCGGGGGGACCCAAGAGACCCAGTACTTC. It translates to CASSPTSGGTQETQYF.